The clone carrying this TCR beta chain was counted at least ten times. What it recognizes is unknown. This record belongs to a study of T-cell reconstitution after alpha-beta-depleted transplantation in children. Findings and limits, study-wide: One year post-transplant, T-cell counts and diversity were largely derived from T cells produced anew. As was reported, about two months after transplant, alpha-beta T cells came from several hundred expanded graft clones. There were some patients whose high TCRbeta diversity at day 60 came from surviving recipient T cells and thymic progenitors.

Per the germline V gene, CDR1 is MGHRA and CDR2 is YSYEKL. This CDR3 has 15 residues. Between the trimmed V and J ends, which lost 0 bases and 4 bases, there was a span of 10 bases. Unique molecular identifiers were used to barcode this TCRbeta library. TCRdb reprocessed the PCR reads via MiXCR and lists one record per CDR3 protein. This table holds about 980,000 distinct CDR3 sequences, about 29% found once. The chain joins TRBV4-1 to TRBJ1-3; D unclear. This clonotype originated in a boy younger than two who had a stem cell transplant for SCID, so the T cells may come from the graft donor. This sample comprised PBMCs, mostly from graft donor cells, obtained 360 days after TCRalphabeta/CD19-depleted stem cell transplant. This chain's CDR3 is CASSQDPTEGNTIYF. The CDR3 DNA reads TGCGCCAGCAGCCAAGATCCTACGGAGGGAAACACCATATATTTT.